This TCR beta chain was identified during a study of shared clonotypes between healthy human individuals. General study points: Clonotype sharing across a few donors was observed for roughly 5% of naive CD4 clonotypes.

V was pared by 4 bases and J by 0 bases, with 4 bases of the junction left unmatched. The CDR3 consists of 15 residues. The V gene's germline CDR1 is LGHNA and CDR2 YNFKEQ. In regard to this clone: Its antigen is undetermined.

Deep-level assay runs were performed. Only in-frame clones appear in the TCRdb table, and some are missing; sequencing was by immunoSEQ multiplex PCR. The sample carries about 1.5 million clones, over 95% recorded once. Sequencing was performed on naive CD4+ T cells sorted from blood. Subset here: CD45RA+ positively selected. The chain uses TRBV4-2 and TRBJ1-1; 8 positions agree with TRBD1. This sequence originates from a man younger than 45 in good health. The CDR3 nucleotides are TGTGCCAGCAGCCCAGGGACAGGTGTGAACACTGAAGCTTTCTTT. It yields the protein CASSPGTGVNTEAFF.